This T cell receptor (beta chain) derives from a study of post-analysis software for immune sequencing data. Germline V gene sequence: CDR1 SGHTA, CDR2 FQGNSA. CDR3 size: 15 residues. Trimming cost V 3 bases and J 3 bases, with 12 bases left between them. Unique molecular identifiers were built into the TCR beta cDNA libraries. Via MiXCR, TCRdb re-called the PCR reads, giving one row per CDR3 protein. The sample has about 540,000 distinct CDR3 sequences; about a third are singletons. Study outcomes and limitations: Among 4 or 5 TRBV segments more frequent in patients than controls were TRBV5-6, TRBV5-1 and TRBV20-1. F measure showed strong co-clustering of same-batch samples.

This clonotype was found many times. Its antigen is currently unknown. Sequenced sample: blood. This clonotype was sampled from a girl aged 2-17 years with multiple sclerosis. The gene calls are TRBV7-2 and TRBJ2-1, with D possibly being TRBD1 or TRBD2 (5 bases each). The CDR3 loop is CASSLGVGGYNEQFF. CDR3 DNA: TGTGCCAGCAGCTTGGGGGTAGGTGGCTACAATGAGCAGTTCTTC.